This T cell receptor beta chain was retrieved from a study of cytomegalovirus exposure and HLA in healthy donors. General study results and limits: Both high specificity and high sensitivity reportedly marked the classifier's diagnosis of cytomegalovirus status. Donors were assumed by presence/absence analyses to have roughly uniform sequencing depth. In a later analysis, a missense DCLRE1C variant was linked to TCR beta V- and J-gene trimming. A list of 150 or so TCR beta chains associated with cytomegalovirus was given.

The PCR used 60 Vbeta and 13 Jbeta primers. Assay used: immunoSEQ multiplex PCR; TCRdb lists only in-frame clones, some missing. Of around 95,000 clones in the sample, roughly four fifths are singletons; the top ten hold 3% to 3.5%. Trimming removed 9 bases at V and 3 bases at J, with 11 bases between. Germline values: CDR1 ENHRY, CDR2 SYGVKD. This CDR3 region has 12 residues. With respect to this clone: Its specificity is not known.

This receptor was obtained from a man aged 25-45 years in good health and CMV-seropositive. The chain is built from TRBV10-3 and TRBJ2-5; D may be TRBD2 (5 bases). The material sequenced was PBMCs. CDR3 nucleotide sequence: TGTGCCATAGGCCAAGCGGAAGAGACCCAGTACTTC. Protein: CAIGQAEETQYF.